The 30 T cell receptor beta chains reported below all come from one sample, sequenced in a study of T cell responses to AZD1222 COVID-19 vaccine. Clones were read by immunoSEQ multiplex PCR, and TCRdb kept only the in-frame ones, dropping some. Here the sample spans approximately 150,000 clones, roughly 91% being singletons. The sample consisted of peripheral blood, taken on day 0 of AZD1222 vaccination. These receptors all stem from an adult in good health.

The V gene is TRBV29-1, the J gene TRBJ1-1; D is undetermined. Trimming stripped 1 base from V and 7 bases from J, with 16 bases between. This CDR3 region has 14 residues. Germline V gives CDR1 SQVTM, CDR2 ANQGSEA. Written as DNA, the CDR3 is TGCAGCGTTGAAGTGGGGAGCCGGATACTTGAAGCTTTCTTT. Translating gives CSVEVGSRILEAFF.

The chain's CDR3 is CASRYGPVGSEQYF. The CDR3 nucleotides are TGTGCCAGCAGATATGGGCCGGTCGGCTCCGAGCAGTACTTC. V and J are TRBV28 and TRBJ2-7; D remains ambiguous. The CDR3 sequence is 14 residues long. Trimming removed 6 bases at V and 6 bases at J, with 18 bases between. CDR1 and CDR2 (germline): MDHEN, SYDVKM.

This chain uses TRBV6-2 or TRBV6-3 with TRBJ1-5; a weak D match, TRBD1 (6 bases). The ends were cut back, 2 bases at V and 7 bases at J, with 15 bases in the middle. CDR1 is MNHEY and CDR2 is SVGEGT in the germline V gene. The CDR3 covers 15 residues. The CDR3 sequence: CASSYMGGLGQPQHF. CDR3 nucleotides: TGTGCCAGCAGTTACATGGGGGGGCTAGGGCAGCCCCAGCATTTT.

The chain employs TRBV7-6 and TRBJ2-1; either TRBD1 or TRBD2 may supply D (5 bases each). CDR3 size: 16 residues. The V gene lost 1 base and the J gene lost 2 bases, with 12 bases spanning the gap. The V gene's germline CDR1 is SGHVS and CDR2 FNYEAQ. The CDR3 DNA sequence: TGTGCCAGCAGCTTAGAAGGTGGGGGACCCTACAATGAGCAGTTCTTC. As protein: CASSLEGGGPYNEQFF.

The table lists this clone with a count of one. The chain couples TRBV6-4 to TRBJ1-6; D ambiguous. Germline V gives CDR1 MRHNA, CDR2 SNTAGT. The CDR3 totals 14 residues. V was shortened by 7 bases and J by 0 bases, with 7 bases between the two germline ends. CDR3 region: CASIRPSYNSPLHF. The CDR3 nucleotides read TGTGCCAGCATTCGACCCTCCTATAATTCACCCCTCCACTTT.

This rearrangement joins TRBV2 to TRBJ2-1, with no clear D. The CDR3 contains 13 residues. The V and J ends lost 3 bases and 7 bases respectively, with 10 bases between them. CDR1 is SNHLY, CDR2 FYNNEI, per germline. In DNA form, the CDR3 reads TGTGCCAGCAGTGACGTCGTGGGGAATGAGCAGTTCTTC. Protein product: CASSDVVGNEQFF.

V is TRBV14 and J is TRBJ1-2, with 7 bases matching TRBD1. The V segment lost 1 base and the J segment 8 bases; nucleotides outside the gene matches: 10. CDR3 size: 15 residues. Germline values: CDR1 SGHDN, CDR2 FVKESK. The CDR3 region has the DNA TGTGCCAGCAGCCAAGGAAGCGGACAGGTTGGAGGCTACACCTTC. Its protein product is CASSQGSGQVGGYTF.

This rearrangement joins TRBV6-5 to TRBJ2-2, with 9 bases matching TRBD2. V dropped 0 bases and J dropped 5; count of bases not matched to a gene: 4. Germline CDR1 reads MNHEY; CDR2 reads SVGAGI. The CDR3 is made up of 16 amino acids. DNA for the CDR3: TGTGCCAGCAGTTACTCGCGACTAGCGGTAACCGGGGAGCTGTTTTTT. Protein: CASSYSRLAVTGELFF.

The chain uses TRBV12-2 and TRBJ2-5; TRBD1 is the table's D call and was not checked against the DNA. TRBV12-2 constitutes a pseudogene. This CDR3 region has 17 residues. CDR3 bases: TGTGCAAGTCGCTTAGCGGGAAGGGGGCAGAAGAAAGAGACCCAGTACTTC. Its protein is CASRLAGRGQKKETQYF.

The chain joins TRBV27 to TRBJ1-4, with a weak D call TRBD1 (5 bases). This CDR3 contains 16 residues. Trimming took off 7 bases at V and 2 bases at J, with 17 bases between the two ends. The germline CDR1 and CDR2 sequences are MNHEY and SMNVEV (reference sequence). CDR3 in DNA: TGTGCCAGCAAATATTCCGGGGCGCCTACTAATGAAAAACTGTTTTTT. Protein sequence: CASKYSGAPTNEKLFF.

A single count supports this clone. V is TRBV28 and J is TRBJ2-7; D might be TRBD1 (6 bases). The CDR3 consists of 14 residues. V gave up 6 bases and J gave up 5 bases, with 17 bases separating them. The germline gives CDR1 MDHEN, CDR2 SYDVKM. This chain's CDR3 is CASSPNRAPHEQYF. In DNA form, the CDR3 reads TGTGCCAGCAGCCCGAACAGGGCCCCCCACGAGCAGTACTTC.

The chain couples TRBV7-8 to TRBJ1-3, with D possibly matching TRBD1 (6 bases). Germline V lookup: CDR1 SGHVS, CDR2 FQNEAQ. The CDR3 is 17 amino acids. With 0 bases removed from V and 3 bases from J, the gap between germline ends came to 15 bases. For the CDR3, the DNA is TGTGCCAGCAGCTTAGCGCCCAGGGGAGTTAGTGGAAACACCATATATTTT. Translated, it gives CASSLAPRGVSGNTIYF.

V and J are TRBV6-9 and TRBJ1-2; unclear D gene. The CDR3 covers 14 residues. From germline, CDR1 is MNHGY and CDR2 SVAAGI. The germline V and J ends were trimmed by 2 bases and 3 bases, with 10 bases remaining between them. CDR3 region: CASSYMALYYGYTF. CDR3 DNA sequence: TGTGCCAGCAGTTATATGGCCCTGTACTATGGCTACACCTTC.

This clone was counted between two and nine times. This chain links TRBV5-6 with TRBJ2-5; the D gene is possibly TRBD1 (5 bases). Trimming shortened V by 3 bases and J by 5 bases, and 5 bases separated the two germline ends. The CDR3 consists of 11 residues. Germline-derived CDR1 and CDR2 are SGHDT and YYEEEE. CDR3 sequence (DNA): TGTGCCAGCAGCTCAGGGGAGACCCAGTACTTC. This gives the protein CASSSGETQYF.

The rearrangement joins TRBV6-5 to TRBJ1-1; 7 bases map to TRBD1. Germline CDR1 is MNHEY and CDR2 is SVGAGI. CDR3 length: 13 residues. The junction had 6 bases not matched to a gene; V was cut back by 7 bases and J by 4 bases. CDR3 residues: CASNKDRATEAFF. The CDR3 nucleotides read TGTGCCAGCAACAAAGACAGGGCCACTGAAGCTTTCTTT.

The rearrangement links TRBV19 to TRBJ1-1; no definite D call. V was pared by 4 bases and J by 2 bases, with 8 bases between. The length of the CDR3 is 13 residues. The germline CDR1 and CDR2 sequences are LNHDA and SQIVND (reference sequence). The CDR3 region has the DNA TGTGCCAGTAGTACCCTCTCCAACACTGAAGCTTTCTTT. Its protein product is CASSTLSNTEAFF.

The chain joins TRBV5-1 to TRBJ1-3; no reliable D call. This CDR3 has 15 residues. The ends were cut back, 1 base at V and 0 bases at J, with 8 bases in the middle. CDR1 and CDR2 from the germline V gene are SGHRS and YFSETQ. CDR3 sequence (DNA): TGCGCCAGCAGCTTGACAGCCTCCTCTGGAAACACCATATATTTT. Amino acids: CASSLTASSGNTIYF.

The J gene is TRBJ2-5, the V gene TRBV5-4; 9 bases align to TRBD2. Germline trimming cut 4 bases from V and 1 base from J; bases unmatched to any gene: 11. There are 17 residues in the CDR3. CDR1 SGHNT and CDR2 YYREEE come from the germline V gene (reference sequence). The CDR3 region is CASSLDPRGGPQETQYF. Written as DNA, the CDR3 is TGTGCCAGCAGCCTGGATCCGCGGGGGGGCCCCCAAGAGACCCAGTACTTC.

V is TRBV29-1 and J is TRBJ2-3, with a possible D match to TRBD2 (6 bases). The CDR3 runs 15 residues. Trimming stripped 1 base from V and 2 bases from J, with 13 bases between. The V gene's germline CDR1 is SQVTM and CDR2 ANQGSEA. Here the CDR3 reads CSVEAHGGPTDTQYF. The CDR3, as DNA: TGCAGCGTTGAAGCCCACGGGGGACCCACAGATACGCAGTATTTT.

About this clone: One end of the junction fails to match germline, which may point to a read error. The chain recombines TRBV6-1 with TRBJ2-1, with D tentatively TRBD1 (6 bases). Germline CDR1 MNHNS, CDR2 SASEGT. CDR3 length equals 14 residues. The DNA for the CDR3 is TGTGCCAGCAGTGAAGCGGGGAGAGCGGACAGAAGAATCTTC. Amino acids: CASSEAGRADRRIF.

This clone was seen once. Mismatch with germline at one junction end may stem from a read error. This chain links TRBV7-7 with TRBJ1-6; D ambiguous. This CDR3 is 18 amino acids long. CDR1 is SSHAT and CDR2 is FNYEAQ in the germline V gene (reference sequence). The CDR3: CASSDARKWELENSPLHF. The CDR3 DNA follows: TGTGCTAGCAGCGACGCTCGGAAGTGGGAGTTGGAAAATTCACCCCTCCACTTT.

This clone appeared once. The chain links TRBV3-1 (or the pseudogene TRBV3-2) to TRBJ1-1; no firm D call. The length of the CDR3 is 15 residues. In germline, CDR1 is LGHDT, CDR2 YNNKEL (reference sequence). V dropped 4 bases and J dropped 0 bases, with 12 bases sitting between them. The CDR3 DNA reads as TGTGCCAGCAGCCCTCGACACGTCTTGAACACTGAAGCTTTCTTT. It yields the protein CASSPRHVLNTEAFF.

This chain connects TRBV10-3 to TRBJ1-2; D call uncertain. The CDR3 runs to 15 residues. V lost 5 bases, J lost 5 bases, and 18 bases lay in between. The germline gives CDR1 ENHRY, CDR2 SYGVKD. CDR3 nucleotides: TGTGCCATCAGTAAAAATTCTCAGGTGTCGTATGGCTACACCTTC. Protein: CAISKNSQVSYGYTF.

The gene calls are TRBV6-4 and TRBJ2-1; D is unclear. The CDR3 is 13 residues long. CDR1 and CDR2 (germline): MRHNA, SNTAGT. V lost 4 bases, J lost 5 bases, and 9 bases lay in between. The CDR3 nucleotides read TGTGCCAGCAGTGTTAGCAGCAACAATGAGCAGTTCTTC. As protein: CASSVSSNNEQFF.

This sequence joins TRBV28 and TRBJ2-7, with D possibly TRBD1 on 5 matching bases. Germline lookup yields CDR1 MDHEN and CDR2 SYDVKM. CDR3 length: 15 amino acids. V gave up 4 bases and J gave up 2 bases, with 15 bases separating them. CDR3 in DNA: TGTGCCAGCAGTTCCAGTCAGGGTTTGGCCTACGAGCAGTACTTC. It encodes CASSSSQGLAYEQYF.

V is TRBV24-1 and J is TRBJ1-5; the D is unclear. The CDR3 sequence is 14 residues long. V lost 4 bases and J 1 base, leaving 7 bases between the germline ends. Germline CDR1 and CDR2: KGHDR and SFDVKD. CDR3 in amino acids: CATSEARSNQPQHF. In DNA form, the CDR3 reads TGTGCCACCAGTGAGGCTAGAAGCAATCAGCCCCAGCATTTT.

The V call is TRBV15, the J call TRBJ2-5, with a possible D match to TRBD2 (7 bases). Germline V lookup: CDR1 LNHNV, CDR2 YYDKDF (reference sequence). The CDR3 is made up of 15 amino acids. Trimming removed 7 bases from V and 0 bases from J, with 15 bases in between. CDR3 sequence: CATKGGGQNQETQYF. The CDR3 DNA reads TGTGCCACCAAAGGGGGGGGGCAAAACCAAGAGACCCAGTACTTC.

The CDR3, as DNA: TGTGCCAGCAGTAGGTTTTGGACAGGGGACAATCAGCCCCAGCATTTT. It is translated as CASSRFWTGDNQPQHF. The chain carries TRBV28 and TRBJ1-5; 9 bases are shared with TRBD1. Losses at the gene ends were 5 bases for V and 3 bases for J; bases not matched to a gene: 8. The length of the CDR3 is 16 residues. CDR1 and CDR2 from the germline V gene are MDHEN and SYDVKM.

This chain links TRBV5-4 with TRBJ1-5, with a tentative D call TRBD1 (5 bases). Germline V gene lookup returns CDR1 SGHNT and CDR2 YYREEE (reference sequence). V gave up 2 bases and J gave up 1 base, with 10 bases separating them. This CDR3 is built from 15 residues. The CDR3 protein is CASSFGGGSNQPQHF. The CDR3, as DNA: TGTGCCAGCAGCTTTGGGGGGGGGAGCAATCAGCCCCAGCATTTT.

This clone was seen a single time. J is TRBJ2-7 and V is TRBV12-3 or TRBV12-4; TRBD2 matches at 7 bases. The CDR3 consists of 13 residues. V shed 6 bases and J 5 bases; nucleotides not matched to a gene: 7. In DNA, the CDR3 is TGTGCCAGCAGCCCGGGGGACTACGACGAGCAGTACTTC. Its translation: CASSPGDYDEQYF.